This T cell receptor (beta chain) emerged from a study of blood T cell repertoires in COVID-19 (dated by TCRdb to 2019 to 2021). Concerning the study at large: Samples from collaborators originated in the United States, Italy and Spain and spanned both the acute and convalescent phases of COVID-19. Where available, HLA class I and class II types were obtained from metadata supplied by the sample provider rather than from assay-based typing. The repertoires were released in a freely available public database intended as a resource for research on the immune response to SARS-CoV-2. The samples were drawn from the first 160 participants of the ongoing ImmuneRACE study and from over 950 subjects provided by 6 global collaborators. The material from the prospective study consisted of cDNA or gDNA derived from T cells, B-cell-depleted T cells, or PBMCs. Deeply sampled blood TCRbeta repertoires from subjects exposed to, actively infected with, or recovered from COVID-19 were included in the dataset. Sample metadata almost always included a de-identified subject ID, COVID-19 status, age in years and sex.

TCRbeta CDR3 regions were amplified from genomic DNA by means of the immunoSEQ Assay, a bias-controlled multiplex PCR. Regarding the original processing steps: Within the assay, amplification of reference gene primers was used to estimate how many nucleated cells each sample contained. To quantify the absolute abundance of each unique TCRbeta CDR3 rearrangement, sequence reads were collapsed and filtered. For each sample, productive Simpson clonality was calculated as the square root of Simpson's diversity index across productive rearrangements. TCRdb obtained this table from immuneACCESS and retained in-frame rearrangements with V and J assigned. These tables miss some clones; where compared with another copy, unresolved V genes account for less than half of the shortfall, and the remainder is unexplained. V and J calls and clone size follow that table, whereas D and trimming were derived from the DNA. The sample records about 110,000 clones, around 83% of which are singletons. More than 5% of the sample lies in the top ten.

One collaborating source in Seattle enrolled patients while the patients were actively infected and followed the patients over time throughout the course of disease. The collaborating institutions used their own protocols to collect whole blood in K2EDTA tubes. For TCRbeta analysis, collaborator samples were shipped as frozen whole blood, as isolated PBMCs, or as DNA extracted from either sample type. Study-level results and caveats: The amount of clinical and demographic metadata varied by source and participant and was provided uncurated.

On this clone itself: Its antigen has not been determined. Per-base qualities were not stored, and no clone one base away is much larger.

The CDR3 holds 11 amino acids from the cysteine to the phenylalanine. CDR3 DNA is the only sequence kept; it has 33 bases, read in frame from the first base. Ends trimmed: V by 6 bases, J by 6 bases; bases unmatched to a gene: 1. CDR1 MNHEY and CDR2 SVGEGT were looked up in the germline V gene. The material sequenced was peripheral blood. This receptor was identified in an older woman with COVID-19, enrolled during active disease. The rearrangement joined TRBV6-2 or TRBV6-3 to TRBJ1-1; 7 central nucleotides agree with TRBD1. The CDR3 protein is CASSTGAEAFF. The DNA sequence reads TGTGCCAGCAGCACAGGGGCTGAAGCTTTCTTT.